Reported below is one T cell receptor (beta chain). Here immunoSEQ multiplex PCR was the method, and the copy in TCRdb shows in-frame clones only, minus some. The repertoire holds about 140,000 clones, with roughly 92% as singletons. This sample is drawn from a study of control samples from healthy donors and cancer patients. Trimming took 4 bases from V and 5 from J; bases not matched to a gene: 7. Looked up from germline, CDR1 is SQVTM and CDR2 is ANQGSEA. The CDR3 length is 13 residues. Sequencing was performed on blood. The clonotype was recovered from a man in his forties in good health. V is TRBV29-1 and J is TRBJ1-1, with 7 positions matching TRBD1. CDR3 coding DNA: TGCAGCGTTGGACAGGGCGGGACAACTGAAGCTTTCTTT. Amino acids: CSVGQGGTTEAFF.